The present T cell receptor beta chain was sequenced within a study of blood T cell repertoires in COVID-19. Whole-study context: The samples span acute and convalescent COVID-19 from the United States, Italy and Spain. The cDNA or gDNA used as material had been derived from T cells, B-cell-depleted T cells, or PBMCs.

As handled by the study authors: Nucleated cell counts were estimated from reference gene primer amplification. Clones were read by immunoSEQ multiplex PCR, and TCRdb kept only the in-frame ones, dropping some. For V, J and clone size, that table is used; D and trimming come from the DNA. This table holds under 25,000 clones, 70% to 90% found once. Deletions cut 4 bases from V and 7 bases from J, with 11 bases between. The length of the CDR3 is 13 residues. This TCR was recovered from a human donor with active COVID-19. The donor label of this sample is uncertain. Sequences were obtained from peripheral blood. The chain employs TRBV12-3 or TRBV12-4 and TRBJ2-1; D not resolved. CDR3 sequence reads: CASSSPVDNEQFF. The DNA of the CDR3 is TGTGCCAGCAGTTCGCCGGTCGATAATGAGCAGTTCTTC.